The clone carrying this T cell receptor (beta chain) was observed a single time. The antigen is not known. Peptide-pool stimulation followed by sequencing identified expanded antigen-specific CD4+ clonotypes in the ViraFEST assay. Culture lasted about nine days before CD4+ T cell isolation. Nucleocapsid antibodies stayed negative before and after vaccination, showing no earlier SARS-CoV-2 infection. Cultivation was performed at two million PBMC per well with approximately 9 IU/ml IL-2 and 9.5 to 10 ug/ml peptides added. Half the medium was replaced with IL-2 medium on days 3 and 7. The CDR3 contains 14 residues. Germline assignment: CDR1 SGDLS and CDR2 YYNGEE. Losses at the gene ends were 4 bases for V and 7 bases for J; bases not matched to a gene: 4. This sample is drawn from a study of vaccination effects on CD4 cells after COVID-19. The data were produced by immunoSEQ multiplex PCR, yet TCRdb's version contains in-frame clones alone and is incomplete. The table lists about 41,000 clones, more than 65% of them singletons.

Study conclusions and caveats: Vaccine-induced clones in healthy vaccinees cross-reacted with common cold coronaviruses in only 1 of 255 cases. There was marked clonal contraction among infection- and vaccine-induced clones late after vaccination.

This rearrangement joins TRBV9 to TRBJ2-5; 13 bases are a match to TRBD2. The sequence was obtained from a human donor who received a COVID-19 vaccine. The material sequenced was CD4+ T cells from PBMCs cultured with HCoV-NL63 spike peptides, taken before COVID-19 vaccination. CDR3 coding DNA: TGTGCCAGCAGCCCCCGGACTAGCGGGGGGACCCAGTACTTC. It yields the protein CASSPRTSGGTQYF.